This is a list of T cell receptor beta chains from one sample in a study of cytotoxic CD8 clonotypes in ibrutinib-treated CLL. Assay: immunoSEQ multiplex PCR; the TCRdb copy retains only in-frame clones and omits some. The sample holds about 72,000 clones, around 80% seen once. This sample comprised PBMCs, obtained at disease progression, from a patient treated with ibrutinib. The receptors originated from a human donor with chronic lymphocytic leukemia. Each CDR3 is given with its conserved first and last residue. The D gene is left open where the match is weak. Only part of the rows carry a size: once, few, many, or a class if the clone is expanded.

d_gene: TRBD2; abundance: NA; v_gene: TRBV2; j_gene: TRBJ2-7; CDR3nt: TGTGCCAGCAGTGAATGGGGCGGGAGGTCGGTGGCCGAGCAGTACTTC; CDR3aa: CASSEWGGRSVAEQYF
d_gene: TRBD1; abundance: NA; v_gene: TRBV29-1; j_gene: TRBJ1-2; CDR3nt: TGCAGCGTTGATGGAACAGGGGAGGTGACCTTC; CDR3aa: CSVDGTGEVTF
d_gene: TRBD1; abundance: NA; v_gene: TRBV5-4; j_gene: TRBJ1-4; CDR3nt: TGTGCCAGCAGCACCACAGGGGGTGGGGAAAAACTGTTTTTT; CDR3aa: CASSTTGGGEKLFF
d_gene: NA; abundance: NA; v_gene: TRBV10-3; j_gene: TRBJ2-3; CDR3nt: TGTGCCATCAGTGGAGGAGTAGCGGCAGATACGCAGTATTTT; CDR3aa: CAISGGVAADTQYF
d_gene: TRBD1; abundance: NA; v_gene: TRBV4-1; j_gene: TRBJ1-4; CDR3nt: TGCGCCAGCAGCCGGACAGGGGGTTCTGGGGAAAAACTGTTTTTT; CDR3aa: CASSRTGGSGEKLFF
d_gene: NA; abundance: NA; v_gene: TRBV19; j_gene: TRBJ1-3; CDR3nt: TGTGCCAGTAGTAAGTCAGCTGGAAACACCATATATTTT; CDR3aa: CASSKSAGNTIYF
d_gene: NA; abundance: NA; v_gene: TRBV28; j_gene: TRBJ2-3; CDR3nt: TGTGCCAGTTCTTGGGCGGGTACCACAGATACGCAGTATTTT; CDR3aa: CASSWAGTTDTQYF
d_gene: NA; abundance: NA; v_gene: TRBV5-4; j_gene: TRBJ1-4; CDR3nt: TGTGCCAGCAGCTTGGTTCAGAATGAAAAACTGTTTTTT; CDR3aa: CASSLVQNEKLFF
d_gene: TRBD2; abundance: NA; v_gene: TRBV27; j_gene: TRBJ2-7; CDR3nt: TGTGCCAGCAGTTTCTCTAGCGGGCCCTACGAGCAGTACTTC; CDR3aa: CASSFSSGPYEQYF
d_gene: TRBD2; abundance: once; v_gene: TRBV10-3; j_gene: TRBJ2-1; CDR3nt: TGTGCCACATCTAGCGGTTCATACAATGAGCAGTTCTTC; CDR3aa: CATSSGSYNEQFF
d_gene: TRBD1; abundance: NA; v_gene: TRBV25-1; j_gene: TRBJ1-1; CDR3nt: TGTGCCAGCTACCGGGACAGGGGCCCAGCTTTCTTT; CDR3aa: CASYRDRGPAFF
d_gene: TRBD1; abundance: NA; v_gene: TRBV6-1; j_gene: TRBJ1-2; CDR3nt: TGTGCCATCTCGAGCAGAAGGGGGCCGGGCTACACCTTC; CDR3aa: CAISSRRGPGYTF
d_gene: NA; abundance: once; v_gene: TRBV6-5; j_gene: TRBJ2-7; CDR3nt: TGTGCCAGCAGTACCGCGGGCCCATACGAGCAGTACTTC; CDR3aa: CASSTAGPYEQYF
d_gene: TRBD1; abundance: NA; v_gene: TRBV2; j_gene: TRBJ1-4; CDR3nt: TGTGCCAGCAGTTTCGGGACAGTGAATGAAAAACTGTTTTTT; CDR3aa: CASSFGTVNEKLFF
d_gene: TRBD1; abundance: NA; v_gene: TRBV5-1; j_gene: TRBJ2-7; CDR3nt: TGCGCCTCCGGACAGGGCGACTCCTACGAGCAGTACTTC; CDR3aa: CASGQGDSYEQYF
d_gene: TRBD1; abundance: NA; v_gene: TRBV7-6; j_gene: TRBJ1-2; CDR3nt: TGTGCCAGCAGTTATACCACAGGGGGCGCATTATATGGCTACACCTTC; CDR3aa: CASSYTTGGALYGYTF
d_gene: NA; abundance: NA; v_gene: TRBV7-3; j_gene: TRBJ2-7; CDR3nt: TGTGCCAGCAGCCTACGAACCAGCTCCTACGAGCAGTACTTC; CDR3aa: CASSLRTSSYEQYF
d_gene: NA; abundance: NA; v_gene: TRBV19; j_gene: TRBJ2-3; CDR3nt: TGTGCCAGTAGTATCAGCAGGGCGCTTAGCACAGATACGCAGTATTTT; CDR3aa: CASSISRALSTDTQYF
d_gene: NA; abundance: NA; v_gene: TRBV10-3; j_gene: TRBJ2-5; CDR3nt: TGTGCCATCAGTAACGGCCAAGAGACCCAGTACTTC; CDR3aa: CAISNGQETQYF
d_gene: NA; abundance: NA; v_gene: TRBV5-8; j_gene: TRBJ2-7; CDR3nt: TGTGCCAGCAGGTGGACAAGCTCCTACGAGCAGTACTTC; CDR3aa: CASRWTSSYEQYF
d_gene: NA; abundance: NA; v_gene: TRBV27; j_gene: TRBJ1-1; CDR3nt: TGTGCCAGCAGCCGGTGGAACGGTAACACTGAAGCTTTCTTT; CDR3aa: CASSRWNGNTEAFF
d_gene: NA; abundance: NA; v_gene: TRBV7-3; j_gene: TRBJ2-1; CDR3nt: TGTGCCAGCAGCCAAGGGGTGAACAATGAGCAGTTCTTC; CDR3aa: CASSQGVNNEQFF
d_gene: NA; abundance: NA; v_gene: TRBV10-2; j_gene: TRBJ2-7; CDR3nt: TGCGCCAGCAGTGACGGGCAGCCCTACGAGCAGTACTTC; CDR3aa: CASSDGQPYEQYF
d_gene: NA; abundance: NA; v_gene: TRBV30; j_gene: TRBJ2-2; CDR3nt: TGTGCCGGAGAGACCGGGGAGCTGTTTTTT; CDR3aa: CAGETGELFF
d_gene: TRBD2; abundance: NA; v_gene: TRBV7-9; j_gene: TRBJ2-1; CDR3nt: TGTGCCAGCAGCTTAAGGGTCTTGACTAGCGGGAGTACATATGAGCAGTTCTTC; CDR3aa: CASSLRVLTSGSTYEQFF
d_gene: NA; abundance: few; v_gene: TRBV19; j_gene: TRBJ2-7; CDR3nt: TGTGCCAGTAGTATTTCCAGGGGGGCCTACGAGCAGTACTTC; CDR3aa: CASSISRGAYEQYF
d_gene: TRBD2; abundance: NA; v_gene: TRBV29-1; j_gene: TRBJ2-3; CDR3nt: TGCAGCGTTGAAGGGGCGGGAGGGCCCGGAGATACGCAGTATTTT; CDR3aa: CSVEGAGGPGDTQYF
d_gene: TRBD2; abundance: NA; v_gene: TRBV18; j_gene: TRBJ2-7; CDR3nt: TGTGCCAGCTCACCATTCGTACAGCGGGGGAGCTCCTACGAGCAGTACTTC; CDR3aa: CASSPFVQRGSSYEQYF